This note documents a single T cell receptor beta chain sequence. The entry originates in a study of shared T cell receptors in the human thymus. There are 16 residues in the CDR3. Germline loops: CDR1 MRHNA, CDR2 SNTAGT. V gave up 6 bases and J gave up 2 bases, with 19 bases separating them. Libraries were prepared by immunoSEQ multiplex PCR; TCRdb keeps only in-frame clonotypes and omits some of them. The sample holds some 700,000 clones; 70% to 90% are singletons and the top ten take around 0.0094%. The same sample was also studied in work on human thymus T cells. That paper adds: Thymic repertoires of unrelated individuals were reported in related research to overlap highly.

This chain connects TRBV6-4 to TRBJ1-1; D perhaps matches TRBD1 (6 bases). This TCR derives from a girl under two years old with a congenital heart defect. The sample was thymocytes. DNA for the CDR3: TGTGCCAGCAGAAAGTCGGACAGATCTCTTAACACTGAAGCTTTCTTT. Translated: CASRKSDRSLNTEAFF.